This note documents a single T cell receptor beta chain sequence. This entry comes from a study of blood T cell repertoires in COVID-19. Across the whole study: Researchers got acute and convalescent COVID-19 samples from the United States, Italy and Spain. PBMCs, B-cell-depleted T cells, or T cells provided the cDNA or gDNA that made up the material.

Original processing notes: Cell counts per sample came from amplifying reference gene primers. This table comes from immunoSEQ multiplex PCR, and its TCRdb copy is limited to in-frame clones, with some not included. The V and J calls and clone size were taken over from that table, and D and trimming were inferred from the DNA. The data show about 160,000 clones, with about 80% seen just once and approximately 18% held by the top ten. The CDR3 loop spans 14 amino acids. V shed 4 bases, J shed 1 base, and the junction held 4 bases outside the gene matches. Germline loops: CDR1 SGHRS, CDR2 YFSETQ. The clonotype comes from a woman aged 80 or older with acute or convalescent COVID-19. The sequencing sample was made of peripheral blood. The J gene is TRBJ1-1, the V gene TRBV5-1; 7 bases are a match to TRBD1. DNA for the CDR3: TGCGCCAGCAGCCTGGGACAGCGGAACACTGAAGCTTTCTTT. Residues: CASSLGQRNTEAFF.